This T cell receptor beta chain was sequenced in a study of blood T cell repertoires in COVID-19. Generated by immunoSEQ multiplex PCR, the TCRdb table keeps only in-frame clones and is missing some. The sample lists approximately 200,000 clones, around nine tenths seen once, with 6.2% in the top ten. Looked up from germline, CDR1 is WNHNN and CDR2 is SYGVQD (reference sequence). CDR3 size: 13 residues. Trimming left V 6 bases short and J 4 bases short, with 9 bases between. The clonotype originates from a man aged 55 to 70 who had recovered from COVID-19. Specimen: peripheral blood. The chain joins TRBV10-1 to TRBJ2-2, with D possibly being TRBD1 (6 bases). CDR3 residues: CASREGGTGELFF. CDR3 DNA: TGCGCCAGCAGGGAAGGGGGCACCGGGGAGCTGTTTTTT.